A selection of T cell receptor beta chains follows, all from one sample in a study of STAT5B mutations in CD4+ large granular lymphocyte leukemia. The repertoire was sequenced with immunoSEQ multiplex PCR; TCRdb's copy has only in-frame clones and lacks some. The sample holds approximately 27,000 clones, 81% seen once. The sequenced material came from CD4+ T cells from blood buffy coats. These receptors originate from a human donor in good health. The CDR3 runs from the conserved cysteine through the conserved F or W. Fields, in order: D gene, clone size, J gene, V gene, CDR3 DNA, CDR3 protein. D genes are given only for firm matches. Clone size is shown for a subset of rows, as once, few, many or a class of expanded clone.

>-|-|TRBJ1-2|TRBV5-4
TGTGCCAGCAGCTTAGGAGGGCCCCCTGGCAACTATGGCTACACCTTC
CASSLGGPPGNYGYTF
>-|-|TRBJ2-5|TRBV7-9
TGTGCCAGCAGCTTAGGCAACTTTCAAGAGACCCAGTACTTC
CASSLGNFQETQYF
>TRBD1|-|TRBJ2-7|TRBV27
TGTGCCAGCAGTCCGGACAGACAGGGCCGATCCTACGAGCAGTACTTC
CASSPDRQGRSYEQYF
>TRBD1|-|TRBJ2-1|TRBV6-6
TGTGCCAGCAGCATGGGACAGGGGGCAGTAAATGAGCAGTTCTTC
CASSMGQGAVNEQFF
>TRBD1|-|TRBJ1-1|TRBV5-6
TGTGCCAGCAGCTTGCCGGGACAGGGGAGGGCGGACACTGAAGCTTTCTTT
CASSLPGQGRADTEAFF
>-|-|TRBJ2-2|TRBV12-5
TGTGCTAGTGGTTTGGACGGTCCTATGGAGCTGTTTTTT
CASGLDGPMELFF
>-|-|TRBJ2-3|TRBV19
TGTGCCAGTATTGGAGCGAGCACAGATACGCAGTATTTT
CASIGASTDTQYF
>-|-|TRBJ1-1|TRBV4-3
TGCGCCAGCAGCCAAGTATTGAACACTGAAGCTTTCTTT
CASSQVLNTEAFF
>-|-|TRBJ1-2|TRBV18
TGTGCCAGCTCACCATCAGGGTCCCGGGTCTATGGCTACACCTTC
CASSPSGSRVYGYTF
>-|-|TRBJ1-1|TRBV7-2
TGTGCCAGCAGCTTAGGTCCGGGGAACACTGAAGCTTTCTTT
CASSLGPGNTEAFF
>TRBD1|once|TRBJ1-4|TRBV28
TGTGCCAGCACAGTTTATGGGACAGAAAAAAAACTGTTTTTT
CASTVYGTEKKLFF
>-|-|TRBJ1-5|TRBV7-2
TGTGCCAGCAGCTTAGCTGGGACCGCTGGTCAGCCCCAGCATTTT
CASSLAGTAGQPQHF
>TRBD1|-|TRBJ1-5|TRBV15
TGTGCCACCAGAAGGACAGGTTCCTATAGCAATCAGCCCCAGCATTTT
CATRRTGSYSNQPQHF
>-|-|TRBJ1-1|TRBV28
TGTGCCAGCAGTTTGACAGCCTTGAACACTGAAGCTTTCTTT
CASSLTALNTEAFF
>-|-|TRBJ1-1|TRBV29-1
TGCAGCGTGGACGCAGGTGAGAACACTGAAGCTTTCTTT
CSVDAGENTEAFF
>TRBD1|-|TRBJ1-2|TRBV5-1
TGCGCCAGCAGCCCCGGACAGGGGGCGCCCGGCTATGGCTACACCTTC
CASSPGQGAPGYGYTF
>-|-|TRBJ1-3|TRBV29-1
TGCAGCGTGGAAGGACAATTCAGCTCTGGAAACACCATATATTTT
CSVEGQFSSGNTIYF
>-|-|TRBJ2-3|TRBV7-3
TGTGCCAGCAGCTTAGGTCCGAGCACAGATACGCAGTATTTT
CASSLGPSTDTQYF
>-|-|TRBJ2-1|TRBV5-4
TGTGCCAGCAGCTTGGCGGCTAGCCCTACTTACAATGAGCAGTTCTTC
CASSLAASPTYNEQFF
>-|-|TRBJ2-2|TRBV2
TGTGCCAGCGAGGGGGATGCCGGGGAGCTGTTTTTT
CASEGDAGELFF
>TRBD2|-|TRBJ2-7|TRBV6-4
TGTGCCAGCAGTGACTCTAAGACTAGCGGTTACCCCGTCTCCTACGAGCAGTACTTC
CASSDSKTSGYPVSYEQYF
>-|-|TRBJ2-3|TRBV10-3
TGTGCCATCAGTGAGTCTGAAGGGAGGGGGGCCGGCGCAGATACGCAGTATTTT
CAISESEGRGAGADTQYF
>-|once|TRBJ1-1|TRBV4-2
TGTGCCAGCAGCCATGAACAGGGCATCTTGAGCGAAGCTTTCTTT
CASSHEQGILSEAFF
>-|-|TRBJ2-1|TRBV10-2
TGCGCCAGCAGTACCCCCCGGGACGCAAAGGGTGAGCAGTTCTTC
CASSTPRDAKGEQFF
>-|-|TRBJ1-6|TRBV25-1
TGTGCCAGCAGTGGCCTTGGCAGGTCACCCCTCCACTTT
CASSGLGRSPLHF
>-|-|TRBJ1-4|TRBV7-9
TGTGCCAGCAGGAGGGCCGCTAATGAAAAACTGTTTTTT
CASRRAANEKLFF
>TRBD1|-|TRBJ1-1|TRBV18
TGTGCCAGCTCACAACAGGGGGCGAACACTGAAGCTTTCTTT
CASSQQGANTEAFF
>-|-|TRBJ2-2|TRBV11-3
TGTGCCAGCAGCCCCTCTTGGACCGGGGAGCTGTTTTTT
CASSPSWTGELFF
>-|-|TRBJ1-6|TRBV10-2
TGCGCCAGCAGTGTGCGGGGGGAGGGGTGGTCACCCCTCCACTTT
CASSVRGEGWSPLHF
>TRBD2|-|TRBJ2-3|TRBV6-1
TGTGCCAGCAGTGAAATGCGGGGGAACACAGATACGCAGTATTTT
CASSEMRGNTDTQYF
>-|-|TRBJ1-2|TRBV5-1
TGCGCCAGCAGCATAGGAGCGCGTGACTATGGCTACACCTTC
CASSIGARDYGYTF
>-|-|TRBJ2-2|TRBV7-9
TGTGCCAGCAGCTTAGCGGGAACGAACACCGGGGAGCTGTTTTTT
CASSLAGTNTGELFF
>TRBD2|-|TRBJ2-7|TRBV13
TGTGCCAGCAGCTCAAGACTAGCGGGAGCCTCCTACGAGCAGTACTTC
CASSSRLAGASYEQYF
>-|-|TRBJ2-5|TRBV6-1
TGTGCCAGCAGGAGACAGTACCAAGAGACCCAGTACTTC
CASRRQYQETQYF
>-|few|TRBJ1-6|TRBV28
TGTGCCAGCAGAACAACAGTGGCACCCCTCCACTTT
CASRTTVAPLHF
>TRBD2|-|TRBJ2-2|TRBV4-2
TGTGCCAGCAGCCAAGATGTGGGACTAGCGGACACCTGGGGCACCGGGGAGCTGTTTTTT
CASSQDVGLADTWGTGELFF
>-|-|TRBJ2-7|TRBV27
TGTGCCAGCAGTTTGAGCGTTTCGGGGGCAATAGGGTACGAGCAGTACTTC
CASSLSVSGAIGYEQYF
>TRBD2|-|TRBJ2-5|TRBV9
TGTGCCAGCAGCGTAGGAGAAGCGGGGGGCCAAGAGACCCAGTACTTC
CASSVGEAGGQETQYF
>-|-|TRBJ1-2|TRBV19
TGTGCCAGTAGAACGTCAGGGTACCTCTACTACACCTTC
CASRTSGYLYYTF